This TCR beta chain was identified in a study of OX40 agonist ivuxolimab in advanced cancers. Germline assignment: CDR1 MNHEY and CDR2 SMNVEV (reference sequence). Trimming cost V 5 bases and J 4 bases; bases outside gene matches: 7. The CDR3 length is 16 residues. With regard to this clone: The antigen is undetermined.

The sampling schedule covered blood at baseline, cycle 4 day 1, and cycle 7 day 1. The assay was immunoSEQ multiplex PCR, and TCRdb's table has in-frame clones only and misses some. The sample has more than 70,000 clones, roughly nine tenths seen once. Study-wide points: Part of the nonresponder group also had normalized T-cell clonal expansion that was low.

The chain links TRBV27 to TRBJ2-6, with 8 bases that match TRBD1. This specimen consisted of CD4+ or CD8+ T cells sorted from blood, obtained in a trial of the OX40 agonist ivuxolimab. The source of this sequence is an adult with an advanced solid tumor such as melanoma, head and neck, liver or kidney cancer. The CDR3 sequence is CASSLPGTGGANVLTF. CDR3 coding DNA: TGTGCCAGCAGTCTCCCCGGGACAGGCGGGGCCAACGTCCTGACTTTC.